Included here is one T cell receptor (beta chain) sequence, with context. Its antigen is as yet unknown. Data came from immunoSEQ multiplex PCR; TCRdb stores just in-frame clones and leaves some out. The data show roughly 95,000 clones, roughly 90% seen once. The data originate from a study of T cell responses to AZD1222 COVID-19 vaccine. This CDR3 spans 18 amino acids. Trimming pared 4 bases from V and 2 bases from J, leaving 22 bases between. Germline V gene lookup returns CDR1 LNHNV and CDR2 YYDKDF (reference sequence). Study results and limitations: The donors showed a predominance of white British ancestry and of females, with possible underestimation of clonal diversity.

This chain uses TRBV15 with TRBJ2-3, with a tentative D call TRBD2 (6 bases). Sequenced material: peripheral blood, taken on day 0 of AZD1222 vaccination. This TCR came from an adult in good health. In DNA, the CDR3 is TGTGCCACCAGCAACGAGCGGGCCAGTGATTGGTCCACAGATACGCAGTATTTT. Protein sequence: CATSNERASDWSTDTQYF.